This TCR beta chain was retrieved from a study of response to subunit inactivated influenza vaccine. The V segment lost 11 bases and the J segment 4 bases; nucleotides outside the gene matches: 8. CDR3 length equals 15 residues. Germline V CDR1 and CDR2: ENHRY, SYGVKD. TCRdb passed the RT-PCR reads through MiXCR, listing each CDR3 protein once. This sample has 700,000 to 800,000 distinct CDR3 sequences; less than 20% occur once, and the top ten carry about a tenth. Study-wide findings and caveats: A suggestion made by the authors is that each seasonal influenza vaccination recruits few new T cells.

In this sample, this clonotype turned up a few times. Its antigen is not identified. V and J are TRBV10-3 and TRBJ2-3; 14 bases match TRBD2. This specimen consisted of PBMCs from blood, obtained roughly 5 days after vaccination. The clonotype originates from a man over 45 who received an inactivated influenza vaccine. The CDR3 bases are TGTGCCGCCCGGACTAGCGGGAGGAGTGCAGATACGCAGTATTTT. Translating it yields CAARTSGRSADTQYF.